A single sample gave rise to the 19 T cell receptor beta chains below, sequenced in a study of blood T cell repertoires in COVID-19. Generated by immunoSEQ multiplex PCR, the TCRdb table keeps only in-frame clones and is missing some. Of just under 65,000 clones listed, 86% are singletons. Sequencing was performed on peripheral blood. Every receptor here comes from a man aged 35-49 years with acute or convalescent COVID-19.

The chain employs TRBV29-1 and TRBJ2-6; a weak D match, TRBD2 (5 bases). V gave up 3 bases and J gave up 2 bases, with 11 bases separating them. Germline-derived CDR1 and CDR2 are SQVTM and ANQGSEA. The CDR3 covers 15 residues. CDR3 sequence (DNA): TGCAGCGTTGATAAAGGACTCGCTGGGGCCAACGTCCTGACTTTC. Its protein product is CSVDKGLAGANVLTF.

The genes are TRBV25-1 and TRBJ1-2; D uncertain. Trimming left V 1 base short and J 0 bases short, with 15 bases between. This CDR3 contains 17 residues. The germline CDR1 and CDR2 sequences are MGHDK and SYGVNS. DNA for the CDR3: TGTGCCAGCAGTGAATGGCCGACAAGCGGTCCTAACTATGGCTACACCTTC. This gives the protein CASSEWPTSGPNYGYTF.

This chain links TRBV19 with TRBJ1-1; D gene uncertain. Trimming pared 6 bases from V and 8 bases from J, leaving 10 bases between. Germline V gives CDR1 LNHDA, CDR2 SQIVND (reference sequence). The CDR3 spans 11 residues. This CDR3 reads CASSPGVEAFF. In nucleotides, the CDR3 is TGTGCCAGTAGCCCCGGGGTCGAAGCTTTCTTT.

A single count supports this clone. The genes are TRBV18 and TRBJ2-7; possible D gene TRBD1, 5 bases. This CDR3 comprises 13 residues. Germline V gene lookup returns CDR1 KGHSH and CDR2 LQKENI. Between the trimmed V and J ends, which lost 2 bases and 6 bases, there was a span of 11 bases. The CDR3 sequence: CASSPSGPSEQYF. The CDR3 DNA sequence: TGTGCCAGCTCACCATCAGGGCCTTCCGAGCAGTACTTC.

The chain joins TRBV30 to TRBJ1-6; D gene uncertain. This CDR3 contains 12 residues. Trimming cost V 4 bases and J 9 bases, with 10 bases left between them. Germline CDR1 reads GTSNPN; CDR2 reads SVGIG (reference sequence). CDR3 nucleotides: TGTGCCTGGATGGAGGCCCGTTCACCCCTCCACTTT. It is translated as CAWMEARSPLHF.

This clone has just one count. This rearrangement joins TRBV7-8 to TRBJ2-1; no clear D gene. The V end lost 8 bases, the J end lost 9 bases, and 8 bases lay between the germline ends. Germline V CDR1 and CDR2: SGHVS, FQNEAQ. CDR3 size: 10 residues. The chain's CDR3 is CASLGVEQFF. The CDR3 DNA sequence: TGTGCCAGCCTAGGCGTTGAGCAGTTCTTC.

The rearrangement joins TRBV10-3 to TRBJ2-3, with TRBD2 matching over 13 bases. From germline, CDR1 is ENHRY and CDR2 SYGVKD. The length of the CDR3 is 16 residues. V shed 6 bases and J 2 bases; nucleotides not matched to a gene: 5. The CDR3 DNA follows: TGTGCCATCAGACCGACTAGCGGGGGGCACACAGATACGCAGTATTTT. Residues: CAIRPTSGGHTDTQYF.

The chain is built from TRBV14 and TRBJ1-6, with D possibly matching TRBD1 (6 bases). The CDR3 consists of 15 residues. Trimming removed 4 bases from V and 8 bases from J, with 15 bases in between. CDR1 and CDR2 from the germline V gene are SGHDN and FVKESK. The CDR3 region has the DNA TGTGCCAGCAGCCGAAGTAAGGCAGGGGATTCACCCCTCCACTTT. Translating gives CASSRSKAGDSPLHF.

This CDR3 reads CATSDTTGPERNTEAFF. CDR3 coding DNA: TGTGCCACCAGTGATACCACAGGGCCGGAGAGGAACACTGAAGCTTTCTTT. The chain uses TRBV24-1 and TRBJ1-1, with a possible D match to TRBD1 (6 bases). Germline loops: CDR1 KGHDR, CDR2 SFDVKD. The CDR3 length is 17 residues. V lost 3 bases, J lost 1 base, and 17 bases lay in between.

The CDR3 loop reads CASSELAGGPDTQYF. CDR3 nucleotide sequence: TGTGCCAGCAGTGAATTAGCGGGGGGGCCAGATACGCAGTATTTT. The chain has TRBV6-1 and TRBJ2-3; 11 nucleotides align to TRBD2. Germline V lookup: CDR1 MNHNS, CDR2 SASEGT. J gave up 4 bases and V 2 bases, and 2 bases lay outside the gene matches. This CDR3 is built from 15 residues.

V is TRBV29-1 and J is TRBJ1-5; 9 nucleotides match TRBD1. The germline V gene has CDR1 SQVTM and CDR2 ANQGSEA. J was trimmed by 4 bases and V by 4 bases; bases with no gene match: 2. The CDR3 spans 13 residues. The CDR3 sequence: CSVGQGVNQPQHF. In DNA form, the CDR3 reads TGCAGCGTTGGACAGGGGGTGAATCAGCCCCAGCATTTT. Variable domain in full (rest from reference TRBV29-1 and TRBJ1-5): SAVISQKPSRDICQRGTSLTIQCQVDSQVTMMFWYRQQPGQSLTLIATANQGSEATYESGFVIDKFPISRPNLTFSTLTVSNMSPEDSSIYLCSVGQGVNQPQHFGDGTRLSIL.

The rearrangement links TRBV6-6 to TRBJ2-7, with a weak D call TRBD1 (5 bases). CDR1 and CDR2 from the germline V gene are MNHNY and SVGAGI (reference sequence). Trimming took off 8 bases at V and 2 bases at J, with 16 bases between the two ends. The CDR3 contains 14 residues. The CDR3 reads CASADLRETYEQYF. In DNA, the CDR3 is TGTGCCAGCGCGGACCTCAGGGAAACCTACGAGCAGTACTTC.

The count of this clone is one. This chain uses TRBV5-1 with TRBJ2-5; D is uncertain. The V and J ends lost 0 bases and 1 base respectively, with 13 bases between them. This CDR3 is 16 amino acids long. From germline, CDR1 is SGHRS and CDR2 YFSETQ. This CDR3 is CASSLDLAQVQETQYF. DNA of the CDR3: TGCGCCAGCAGCTTGGATTTGGCTCAGGTCCAAGAGACCCAGTACTTC.

The CDR3 sequence: CASSFGQGVGGYTF. The CDR3 DNA follows: TGCGCCAGCAGCTTCGGACAGGGCGTCGGTGGCTACACCTTC. V is TRBV5-1 and J is TRBJ1-2, with 8 nucleotides matching TRBD1. The trim removed 2 bases at V and 7 bases at J, leaving 7 bases unmatched. Germline V gene sequence: CDR1 SGHRS, CDR2 YFSETQ. This CDR3 region has 14 residues.

Sample share makes this clone medium-sized. The rearrangement uses TRBV4-1 and TRBJ2-2; TRBD2 aligns across 12 bases. V shed 3 bases and J 7 bases; nucleotides not matched to a gene: 9. Per the germline V gene, CDR1 is MGHRA and CDR2 is YSYEKL. CDR3 length equals 17 residues. The DNA for the CDR3 is TGCGCCAGCAGCCAGTCTCTAGCGGGGGGGCCTGACGGGGAGCTGTTTTTT. This sequence encodes CASSQSLAGGPDGELFF.

This clone was counted between two and nine times. The chain combines TRBV2 with TRBJ1-2; TRBD1 is a possible D gene (6 bases). Looked up from germline, CDR1 is SNHLY and CDR2 is FYNNEI. Trimming took 7 bases from V and 5 from J, leaving 17 bases between them. CDR3 length: 14 amino acids. The DNA for the CDR3 is TGTGCCAGCACCCCAGAAGGGCAGGGGTATGGCTACACCTTC. Translation: CASTPEGQGYGYTF.

This rearrangement joins TRBV9 to TRBJ2-7; 8 bases map to TRBD1. Germline lookup yields CDR1 SGDLS and CDR2 YYNGEE. The CDR3 spans 15 residues. Trimming cost V 1 base and J 5 bases; bases outside gene matches: 8. For the CDR3, the DNA is TGTGCCAGCAGCGTAAGGACAGGGTTATTCGACGAGCAGTACTTC. Its translation is CASSVRTGLFDEQYF.

J is TRBJ1-5 and V is TRBV5-8; D gene uncertain. Germline lookup yields CDR1 SGHTS and CDR2 YDEGEE. V lost 6 bases, J lost 6 bases, and 16 bases lay in between. This CDR3 is built from 14 residues. The CDR3 spells CASNLPEGSQPQHF. The CDR3 nucleotides read TGTGCCAGCAACCTTCCCGAGGGTTCTCAGCCCCAGCATTTT.

This sequence joins TRBV29-1 and TRBJ1-5; TRBD1 matches 9 bases. The CDR3 is made up of 13 amino acids. Germline CDR1 reads SQVTM; CDR2 reads ANQGSEA. CDR3 DNA sequence: TGCAACTCCGGGACAGGGAACAATCAGCCCCAGCATTTT. Residues: CNSGTGNNQPQHF.